The T cell receptor beta chain described here comes from a study of cytomegalovirus exposure and HLA in healthy donors. The PCR used 60 Vbeta and 13 Jbeta primers. Sequencing was performed with immunoSEQ multiplex PCR; in TCRdb, only in-frame clones are kept and a portion is missing. The table lists about 140,000 clones, about 80% of them singletons. Deletions cut 7 bases from V and 6 bases from J, with 16 bases between. The CDR3 totals 14 residues. Germline assignment: CDR1 MNHEY and CDR2 SMNVEV (reference sequence). Study-wide findings and caveats: Only CMV serostatus was available as immune exposure information. Listed as cytomegalovirus-associated were about 160 TCR beta chains. From TCR beta sequences, most subjects' HLA-A and HLA-B alleles were reportedly predicted accurately. Prior analysis indicated that the majority of TCR beta V segments exhibited productivity approximately 87% or approximately 30% of the time.

Comments on this clone: Its matching antigen is unknown.

The receptor was isolated from a man aged 40-55 years in good health and CMV-seronegative. V is TRBV27 and J is TRBJ2-4; unclear D gene. The sample comprised PBMCs. CDR3 sequence reads: CASTRRISLNIQYF. The CDR3 DNA reads TGTGCCAGCACCAGGCGCATCTCCTTAAACATTCAGTACTTC.